This entry is about one T cell receptor (beta chain). Antigen: not known. The entry originates in a study of T cell responses to AZD1222 COVID-19 vaccine. Points from the study as a whole: Baseline seropositives among AZD1222 recipients totaled only 5 to 7.

TCRdb's table, derived via immunoSEQ multiplex PCR, lists solely in-frame clones and lacks some. This table holds about 100,000 clones, approximately 87% found once. Germline CDR1 is LGHNA and CDR2 is YNFKEQ. CDR3 length equals 16 residues. V was cut by 1 base and J by 0 bases, with 9 bases left in between. This clonotype was obtained from an adult in good health. The specimen was peripheral blood, collected on day 0 of AZD1222 vaccination. V gene TRBV4-2 combines with J gene TRBJ1-4; D unresolved. The CDR3 sequence is CASSQATGATNEKLFF. CDR3 DNA sequence: TGTGCCAGCAGCCAAGCCACCGGGGCAACTAATGAAAAACTGTTTTTT.